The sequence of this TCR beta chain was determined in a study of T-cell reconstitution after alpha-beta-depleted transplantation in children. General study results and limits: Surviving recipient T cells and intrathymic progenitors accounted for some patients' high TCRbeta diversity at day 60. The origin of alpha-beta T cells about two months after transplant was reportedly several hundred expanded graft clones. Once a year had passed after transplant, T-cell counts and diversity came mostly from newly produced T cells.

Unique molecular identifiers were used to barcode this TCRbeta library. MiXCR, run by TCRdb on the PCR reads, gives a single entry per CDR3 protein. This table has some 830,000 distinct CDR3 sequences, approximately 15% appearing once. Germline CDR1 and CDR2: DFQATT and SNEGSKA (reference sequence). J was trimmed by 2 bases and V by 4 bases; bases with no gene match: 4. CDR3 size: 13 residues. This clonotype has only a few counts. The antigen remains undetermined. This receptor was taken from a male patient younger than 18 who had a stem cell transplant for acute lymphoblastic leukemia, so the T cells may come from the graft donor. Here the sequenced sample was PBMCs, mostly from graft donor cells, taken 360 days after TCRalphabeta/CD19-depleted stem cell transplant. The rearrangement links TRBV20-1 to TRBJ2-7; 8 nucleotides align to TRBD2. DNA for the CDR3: TGCAGTGCTATGAGCGGGAGTCCCTACGAGCAGTACTTC. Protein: CSAMSGSPYEQYF.